This TCR beta chain is drawn from a study of a mutant IDH1 vaccine in newly diagnosed glioma. With respect to this clone: The antigen is undetermined.

Trimming removed 5 bases at V and 0 bases at J, with 14 bases between. This CDR3 contains 16 residues. Germline V gene data show CDR1 as SNHLY and CDR2 as FYNNEI. Time point here: baseline, week 1 (first vaccination visit). Treatment described: pre-vaccination baseline after standard-of-care therapy. New WHO grade 3 or 4 astrocytomas that were IDH1-mutant and ATRX-lost had been found in donors. Regarding the study as a whole: The occurrence of vaccine-induced immune responses was seen in around 93% of patients.

Repertoires were generated with immunoSEQ multiplex PCR, while TCRdb's copy carries only in-frame clones and drops some. The sample carries about 46,000 clones, roughly 90% recorded once. The sample here was PBMCs, taken from a glioma patient treated with radiotherapy, temozolomide or both. The sequence came from a man aged 40-55 years with glioma. This sequence joins TRBV2 and TRBJ1-3; D is undetermined. The CDR3 region has the DNA TGTGCCAGCAGTCAAACATCACCACCCTCTGGAAACACCATATATTTT. Amino acid sequence: CASSQTSPPSGNTIYF.